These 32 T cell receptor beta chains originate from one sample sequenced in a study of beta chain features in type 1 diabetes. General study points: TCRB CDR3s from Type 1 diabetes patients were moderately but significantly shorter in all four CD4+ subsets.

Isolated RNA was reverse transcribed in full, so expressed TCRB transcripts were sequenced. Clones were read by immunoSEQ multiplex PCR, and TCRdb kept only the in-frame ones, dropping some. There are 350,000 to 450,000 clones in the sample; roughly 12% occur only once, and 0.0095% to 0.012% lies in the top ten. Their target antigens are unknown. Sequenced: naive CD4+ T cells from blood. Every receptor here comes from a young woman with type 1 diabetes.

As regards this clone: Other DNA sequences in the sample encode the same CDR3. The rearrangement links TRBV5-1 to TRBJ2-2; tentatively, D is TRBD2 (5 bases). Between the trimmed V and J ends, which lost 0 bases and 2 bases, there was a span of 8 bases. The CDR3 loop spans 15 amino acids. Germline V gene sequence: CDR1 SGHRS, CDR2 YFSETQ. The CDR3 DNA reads TGCGCCAGCAGCTTGGCGCTAGCCAACACCGGGGAGCTGTTTTTT. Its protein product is CASSLALANTGELFF.

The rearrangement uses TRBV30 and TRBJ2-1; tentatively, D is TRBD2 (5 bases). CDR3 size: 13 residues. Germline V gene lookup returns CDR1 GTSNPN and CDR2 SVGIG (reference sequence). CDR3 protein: CATDSSPENEQFF. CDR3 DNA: TGTGCTACGGACTCAAGTCCAGAGAATGAGCAGTTCTTC.

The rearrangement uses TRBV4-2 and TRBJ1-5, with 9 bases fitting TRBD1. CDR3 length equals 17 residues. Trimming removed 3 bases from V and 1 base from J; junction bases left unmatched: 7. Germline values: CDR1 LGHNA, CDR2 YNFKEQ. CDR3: CASSHPLGQGSNQPQHF. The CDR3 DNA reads TGTGCCAGCAGCCATCCCCTGGGACAGGGAAGCAATCAGCCCCAGCATTTT.

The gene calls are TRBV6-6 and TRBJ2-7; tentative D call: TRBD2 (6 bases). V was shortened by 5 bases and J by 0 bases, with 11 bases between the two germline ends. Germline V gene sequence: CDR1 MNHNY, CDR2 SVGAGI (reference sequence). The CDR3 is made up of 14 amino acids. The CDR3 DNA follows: TGTGCCAGCAGTCGGGACTGGGTCTCCTACGAGCAGTACTTC. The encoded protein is CASSRDWVSYEQYF.

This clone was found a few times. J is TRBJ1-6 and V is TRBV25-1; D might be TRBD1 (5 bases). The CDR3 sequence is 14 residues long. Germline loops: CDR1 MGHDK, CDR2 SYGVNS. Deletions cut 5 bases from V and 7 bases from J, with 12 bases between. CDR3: CASSIRTGNSPLHF. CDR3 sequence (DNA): TGTGCCAGCAGTATCCGAACAGGAAATTCACCCCTCCACTTT. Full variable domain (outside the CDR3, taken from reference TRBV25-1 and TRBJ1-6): EADIYQTPRYLVIGTGKKITLECSQTMGHDKMYWYQQDPGMELHLIHYSYGVNSTEKGDLSSESTVSRIRTEHFPLTLESARPSHTSQYLCASSIRTGNSPLHFGNGTRLTVT.

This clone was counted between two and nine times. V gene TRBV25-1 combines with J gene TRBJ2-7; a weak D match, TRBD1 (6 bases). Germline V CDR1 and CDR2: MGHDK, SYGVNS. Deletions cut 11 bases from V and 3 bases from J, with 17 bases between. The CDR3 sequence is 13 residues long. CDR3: CAVLRDIYYEQYF. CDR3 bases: TGTGCCGTCCTCCGGGACATCTACTACGAGCAGTACTTC.

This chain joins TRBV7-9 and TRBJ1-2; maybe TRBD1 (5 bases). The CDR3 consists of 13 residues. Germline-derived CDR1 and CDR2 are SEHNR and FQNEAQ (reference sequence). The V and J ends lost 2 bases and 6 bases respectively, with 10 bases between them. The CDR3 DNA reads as TGTGCCAGCAGCTTACAGGGAATCCATGGCTACACCTTC. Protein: CASSLQGIHGYTF. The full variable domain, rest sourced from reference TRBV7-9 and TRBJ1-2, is DTGVSQNPRHKITKRGQNVTFRCDPISEHNRLYWYRQTLGQGPEFLTYFQNEAQLEKSRLLSDRFSAERPKGSFSTLEIQRTEQGDSAMYLCASSLQGIHGYTFGSGTRLTVV.

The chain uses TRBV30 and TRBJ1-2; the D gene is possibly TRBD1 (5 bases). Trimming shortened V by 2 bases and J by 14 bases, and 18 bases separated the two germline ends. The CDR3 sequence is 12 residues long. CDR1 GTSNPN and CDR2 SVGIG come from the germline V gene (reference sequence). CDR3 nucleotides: TGTGCCTGGAGTATTGGCAGGGCCCACAGTACCTTC. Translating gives CAWSIGRAHSTF.

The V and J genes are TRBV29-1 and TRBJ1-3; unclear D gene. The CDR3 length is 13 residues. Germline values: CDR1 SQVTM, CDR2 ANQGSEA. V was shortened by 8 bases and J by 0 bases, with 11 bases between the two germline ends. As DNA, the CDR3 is TGCAGCCACAAGACTAACTCTGGAAACACCATATATTTT. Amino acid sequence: CSHKTNSGNTIYF.

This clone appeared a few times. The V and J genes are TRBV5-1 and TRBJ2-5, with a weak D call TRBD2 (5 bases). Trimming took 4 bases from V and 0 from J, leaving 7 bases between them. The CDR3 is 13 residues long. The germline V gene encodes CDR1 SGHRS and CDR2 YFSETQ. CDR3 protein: CASSAGYQETQYF. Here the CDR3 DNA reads TGCGCCAGCAGCGCGGGTTACCAAGAGACCCAGTACTTC.

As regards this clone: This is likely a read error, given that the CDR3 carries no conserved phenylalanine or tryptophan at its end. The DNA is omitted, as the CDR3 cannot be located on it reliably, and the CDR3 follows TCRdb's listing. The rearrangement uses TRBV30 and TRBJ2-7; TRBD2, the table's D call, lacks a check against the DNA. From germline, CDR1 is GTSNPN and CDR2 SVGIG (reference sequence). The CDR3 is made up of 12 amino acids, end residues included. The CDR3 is CAWSPTLGRQGG.

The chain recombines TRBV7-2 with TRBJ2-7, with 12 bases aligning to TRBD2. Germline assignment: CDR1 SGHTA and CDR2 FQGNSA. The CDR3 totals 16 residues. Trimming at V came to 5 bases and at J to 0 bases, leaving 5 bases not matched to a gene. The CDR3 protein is CASSHGLAGSSYEQYF. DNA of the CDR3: TGTGCCAGCAGCCACGGACTAGCGGGGAGCTCCTACGAGCAGTACTTC.

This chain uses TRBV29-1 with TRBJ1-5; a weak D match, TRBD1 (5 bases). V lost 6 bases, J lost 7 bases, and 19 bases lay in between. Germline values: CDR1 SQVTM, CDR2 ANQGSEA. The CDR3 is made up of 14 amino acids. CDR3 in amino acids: CSVAGQLEGQPQHF. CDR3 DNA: TGCAGCGTCGCGGGGCAGCTGGAGGGGCAGCCCCAGCATTTT.

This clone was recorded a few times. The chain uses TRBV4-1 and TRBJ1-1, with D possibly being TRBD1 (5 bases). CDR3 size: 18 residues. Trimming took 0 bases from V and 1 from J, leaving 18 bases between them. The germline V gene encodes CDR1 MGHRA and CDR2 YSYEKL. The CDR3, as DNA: TGCGCCAGCAGCCAAGATCGACGGGGGGGACGCCAGAACACTGAAGCTTTCTTT. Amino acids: CASSQDRRGGRQNTEAFF.

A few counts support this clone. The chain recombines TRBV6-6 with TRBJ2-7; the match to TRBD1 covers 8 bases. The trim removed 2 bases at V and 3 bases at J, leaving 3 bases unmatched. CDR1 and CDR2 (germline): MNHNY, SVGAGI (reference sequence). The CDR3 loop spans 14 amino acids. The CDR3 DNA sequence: TGTGCCAGCAGTTACGACAGGGGAGTCTACGAGCAGTACTTC. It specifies CASSYDRGVYEQYF.

The CDR3 spells CASNQQGRYGYTF. In nucleotides, the CDR3 is TGTGCCAGCAACCAACAGGGGCGGTATGGCTACACCTTC. The chain uses TRBV28 and TRBJ1-2; 7 bases map to TRBD1. V dropped 7 bases and J dropped 5; count of bases not matched to a gene: 7. The CDR3 has 13 residues. Germline CDR1 MDHEN, CDR2 SYDVKM.

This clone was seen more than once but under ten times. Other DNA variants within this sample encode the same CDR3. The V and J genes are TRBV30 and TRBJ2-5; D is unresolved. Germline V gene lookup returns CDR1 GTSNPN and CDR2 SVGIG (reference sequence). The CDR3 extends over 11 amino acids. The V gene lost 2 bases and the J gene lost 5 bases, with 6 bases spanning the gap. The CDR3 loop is CAWSSRETQYF. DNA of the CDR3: TGTGCCTGGAGTTCCCGGGAGACCCAGTACTTC.

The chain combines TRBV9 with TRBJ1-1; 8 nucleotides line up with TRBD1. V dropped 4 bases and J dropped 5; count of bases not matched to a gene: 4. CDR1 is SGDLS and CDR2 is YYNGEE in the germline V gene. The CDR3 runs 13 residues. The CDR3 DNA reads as TGTGCCAGCAGCTCCGACAGGGGTACTGAAGCTTTCTTT. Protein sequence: CASSSDRGTEAFF.

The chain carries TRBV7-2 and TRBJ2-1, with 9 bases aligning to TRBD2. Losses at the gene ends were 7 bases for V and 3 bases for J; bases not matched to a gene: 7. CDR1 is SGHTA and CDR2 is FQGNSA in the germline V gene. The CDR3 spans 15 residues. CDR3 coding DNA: TGTGCCAGCACTCCGCGCGGGGGGGGCTACAATGAGCAGTTCTTC. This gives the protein CASTPRGGGYNEQFF.

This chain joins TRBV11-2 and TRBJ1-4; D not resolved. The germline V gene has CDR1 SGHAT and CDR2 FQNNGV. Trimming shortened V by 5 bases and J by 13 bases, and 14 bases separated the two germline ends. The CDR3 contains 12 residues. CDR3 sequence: CASSLRLNVLFF. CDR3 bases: TGTGCCAGCAGCCTAAGACTGAACGTACTGTTTTTT.

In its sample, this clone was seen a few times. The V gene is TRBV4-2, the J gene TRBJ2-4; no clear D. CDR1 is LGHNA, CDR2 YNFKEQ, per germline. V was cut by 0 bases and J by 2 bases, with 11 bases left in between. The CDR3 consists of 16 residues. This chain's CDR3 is CASSQEGRITKNIQYF. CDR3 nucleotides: TGTGCCAGCAGCCAAGAGGGCAGGATAACCAAAAACATTCAGTACTTC.

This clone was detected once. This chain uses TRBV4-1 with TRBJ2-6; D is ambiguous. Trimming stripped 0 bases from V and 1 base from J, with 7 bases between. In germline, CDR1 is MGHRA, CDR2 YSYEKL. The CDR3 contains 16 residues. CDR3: CASSQDRGSGANVLTF. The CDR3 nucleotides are TGCGCCAGCAGCCAAGATCGAGGATCTGGGGCCAACGTCCTGACTTTC.

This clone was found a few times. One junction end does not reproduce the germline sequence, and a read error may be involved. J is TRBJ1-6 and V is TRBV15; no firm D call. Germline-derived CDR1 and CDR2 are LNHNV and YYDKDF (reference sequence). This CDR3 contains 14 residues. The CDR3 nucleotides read TGTGCCACCCGCAGGACGGGGTTGGATTCACCCCTCCACTTT. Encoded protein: CATRRTGLDSPLHF.

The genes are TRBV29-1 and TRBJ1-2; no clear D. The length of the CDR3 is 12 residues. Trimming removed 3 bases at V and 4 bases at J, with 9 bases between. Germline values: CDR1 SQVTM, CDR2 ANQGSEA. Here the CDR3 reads CSVDEFSYGYTF. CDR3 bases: TGCAGCGTTGACGAGTTTAGCTATGGCTACACCTTC.

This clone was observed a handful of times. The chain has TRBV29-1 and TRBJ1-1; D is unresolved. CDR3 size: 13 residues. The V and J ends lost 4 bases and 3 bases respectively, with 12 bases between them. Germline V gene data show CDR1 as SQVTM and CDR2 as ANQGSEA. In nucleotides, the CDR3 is TGCAGCGTTGGCGACACGGCCGACACTGAAGCTTTCTTT. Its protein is CSVGDTADTEAFF.

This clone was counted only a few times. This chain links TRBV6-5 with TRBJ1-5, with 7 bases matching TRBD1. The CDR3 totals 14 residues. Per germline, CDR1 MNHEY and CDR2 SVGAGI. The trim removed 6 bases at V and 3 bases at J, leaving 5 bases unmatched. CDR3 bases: TGTGCCAGCAGCCGGGACAGCGTCAATCAGCCCCAGCATTTT. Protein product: CASSRDSVNQPQHF.

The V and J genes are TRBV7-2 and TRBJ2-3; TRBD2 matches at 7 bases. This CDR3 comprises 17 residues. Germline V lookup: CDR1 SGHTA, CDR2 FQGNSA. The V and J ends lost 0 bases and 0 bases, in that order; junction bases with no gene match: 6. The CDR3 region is CASSLALTSASTDTQYF. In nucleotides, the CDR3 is TGTGCCAGCAGCTTAGCTCTCACTAGCGCGAGCACAGATACGCAGTATTTT.

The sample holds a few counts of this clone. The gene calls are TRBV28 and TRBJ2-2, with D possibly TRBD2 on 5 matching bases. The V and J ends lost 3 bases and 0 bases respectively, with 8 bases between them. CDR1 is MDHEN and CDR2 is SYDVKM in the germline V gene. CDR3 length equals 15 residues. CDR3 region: CASSFAGTNTGELFF. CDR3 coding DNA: TGTGCCAGCAGTTTCGCGGGCACGAACACCGGGGAGCTGTTTTTT.

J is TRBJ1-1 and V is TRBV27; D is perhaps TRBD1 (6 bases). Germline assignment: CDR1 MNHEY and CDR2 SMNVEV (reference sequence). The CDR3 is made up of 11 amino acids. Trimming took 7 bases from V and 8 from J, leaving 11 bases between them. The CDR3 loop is CASIKGHEAFF. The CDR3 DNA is TGTGCCAGCATAAAGGGACACGAAGCTTTCTTT.

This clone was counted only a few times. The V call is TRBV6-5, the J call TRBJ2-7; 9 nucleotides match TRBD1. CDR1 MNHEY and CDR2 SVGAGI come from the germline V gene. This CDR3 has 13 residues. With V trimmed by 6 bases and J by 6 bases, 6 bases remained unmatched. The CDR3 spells CASRGQGSGEQYF. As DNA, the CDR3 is TGTGCCAGCAGGGGACAGGGTAGTGGCGAGCAGTACTTC.

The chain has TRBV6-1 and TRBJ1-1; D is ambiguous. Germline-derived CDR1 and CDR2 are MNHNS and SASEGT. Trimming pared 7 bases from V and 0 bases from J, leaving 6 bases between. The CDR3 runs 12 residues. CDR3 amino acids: CASTPVNTEAFF. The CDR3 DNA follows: TGTGCCAGCACTCCAGTGAACACTGAAGCTTTCTTT.

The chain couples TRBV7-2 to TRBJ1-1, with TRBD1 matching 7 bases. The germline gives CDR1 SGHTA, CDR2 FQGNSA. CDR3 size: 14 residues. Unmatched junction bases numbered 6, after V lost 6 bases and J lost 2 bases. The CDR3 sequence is CASRSGTANTEAFF. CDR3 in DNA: TGTGCCAGCAGGTCGGGGACAGCAAACACTGAAGCTTTCTTT.